A single sample gave rise to the 21 T cell receptor beta chains below, sequenced in a study of blood T cell repertoires in COVID-19. TCRdb's table, derived via immunoSEQ multiplex PCR, lists solely in-frame clones and lacks some. The data show approximately 31,000 clones, about nine tenths seen once. The sample taken for sequencing was peripheral blood. These receptors all stem from a human donor with active COVID-19. The donor label of this sample is uncertain.

The chain recombines TRBV5-6 with TRBJ2-2, with D perhaps TRBD1 (6 bases). V was cut by 4 bases and J by 6 bases, with 19 bases left in between. The germline V gene encodes CDR1 SGHDT and CDR2 YYEEEE. The CDR3 has 16 amino acids. The CDR3 reads CASSIPGERTAGELFF. The CDR3 region has the DNA TGTGCCAGCAGCATCCCAGGGGAGCGAACTGCCGGGGAGCTGTTTTTT. Using reference TRBV5-6 and TRBJ2-2 for the parts outside the CDR3, the full variable domain is DAGVTQSPTHLIKTRGQQVTLRCSPKSGHDTVSWYQQALGQGPQFIFQYYEEEERQRGNFPDRFSGHQFPNYSSELNVNALLLGDSALYLCASSIPGERTAGELFFGEGSRLTVL.

This chain joins TRBV9 and TRBJ1-3; no definite D call. Deletions cut 0 bases from V and 7 bases from J, with 17 bases between. This CDR3 region has 16 residues. Germline values: CDR1 SGDLS, CDR2 YYNGEE. The CDR3 region has the DNA TGTGCCAGCAGCGTAGCTCGTTTCTCGGAGGACAACACCATATATTTT. Protein product: CASSVARFSEDNTIYF. Full variable domain (outside the CDR3, taken from reference TRBV9 and TRBJ1-3): DSGVTQTPKHLITATGQRVTLRCSPRSGDLSVYWYQQSLDQGLQFLIQYYNGEERAKGNILERFSAQQFPDLHSELNLSSLELGDSALYFCASSVARFSEDNTIYFGEGSWLTVV.

The table lists this clone with a count of one. The rearrangement joins TRBV5-1 to TRBJ2-4; 13 bases match TRBD2. Germline CDR1 and CDR2: SGHRS and YFSETQ. Germline trimming cut 4 bases from V and 9 bases from J; bases unmatched to any gene: 10. The CDR3 runs 16 residues. The CDR3 sequence is CASSPRTSGGSGIQYF. The DNA of the CDR3 is TGCGCCAGCAGCCCCCGGACTAGCGGGGGTTCCGGCATTCAGTACTTC.

This chain joins TRBV27 and TRBJ2-1; 10 nucleotides agree with TRBD1. Germline lookup yields CDR1 MNHEY and CDR2 SMNVEV (reference sequence). V lost 7 bases and J lost 2; bases outside the gene matches: 11. CDR3 length: 17 amino acids. In DNA, the CDR3 is TGTGCCAGCATTCGACTTCCCGGGACAGGGGCCTACAATGAGCAGTTCTTC. It yields the protein CASIRLPGTGAYNEQFF.

This sequence joins TRBV27 and TRBJ1-3; unclear D gene. The CDR3 sequence is 16 residues long. Germline values: CDR1 MNHEY, CDR2 SMNVEV (reference sequence). The V end was cut by 5 bases, the J end by 0 bases, with 14 bases between. CDR3 in DNA: TGTGCCAGCAGTAGTACCGTACTTCTCTCTGGAAACACCATATATTTT. Protein sequence: CASSSTVLLSGNTIYF.

This chain uses TRBV12-3 or TRBV12-4 with TRBJ1-1; no clear D. The CDR3 consists of 13 residues. The V end lost 6 bases, the J end lost 2 bases, and 10 bases lay between the germline ends. CDR3 sequence (DNA): TGTGCCAGCAGCCCTCTCAGAAACACTGAAGCTTTCTTT. The encoded protein is CASSPLRNTEAFF.

The chain employs TRBV12-3 or TRBV12-4 and TRBJ1-5; no clear D gene. The length of the CDR3 is 13 residues. The germline V and J ends were trimmed by 2 bases and 9 bases, with 11 bases remaining between them. CDR3 nucleotide sequence: TGTGCCAGCAGTTTATTAGAGCGGGGGCCCCAGCATTTT. Amino acid sequence: CASSLLERGPQHF.

This chain joins TRBV20-1 and TRBJ1-2; no firm D call. The CDR3 extends over 12 amino acids. Trimming removed 3 bases from V and 7 bases from J, with 12 bases in between. Per germline, CDR1 DFQATT and CDR2 SNEGSKA (reference sequence). The CDR3 nucleotides read TGCAGTGCTAGTGAGTCGGGAATTGGCTACACCTTC. Its protein product is CSASESGIGYTF.

V usage is TRBV19 and J usage is TRBJ2-1, with 11 bases lining up with TRBD1. Germline trimming cut 5 bases from V and 7 bases from J; bases unmatched to any gene: 7. Germline V gives CDR1 LNHDA, CDR2 SQIVND (reference sequence). The CDR3 has 15 residues. The CDR3 DNA follows: TGTGCCAGTAGTTTGGACAGGGGGCGAGTGAATGAGCAGTTCTTC. Translating gives CASSLDRGRVNEQFF.

CDR3 in DNA: TGTGCCAGCAGTCCAGGGGACACTGAAGCTTTCTTT. Translating it yields CASSPGDTEAFF. The chain employs TRBV12-3 or TRBV12-4 and TRBJ1-1, with D tentatively TRBD1 (6 bases). CDR3 length: 12 amino acids. With 5 bases removed from V and 3 bases from J, the gap between germline ends came to 7 bases.

CDR3 coding DNA: TGCGCCAGCAGTCCTGACAGGGCCCCCGGGGAGCTGTTTTTT. Translating gives CASSPDRAPGELFF. The chain has TRBV5-1 and TRBJ2-2, with 7 bases lining up with TRBD1. Germline V CDR1 and CDR2: SGHRS, YFSETQ. V dropped 5 bases and J dropped 6; count of bases not matched to a gene: 7. CDR3 length equals 14 residues.

The chain combines TRBV19 with TRBJ2-3, with 12 bases aligning to TRBD2. The CDR3 runs 15 residues. V dropped 5 bases and J dropped 5; count of bases not matched to a gene: 5. Looked up from germline, CDR1 is LNHDA and CDR2 is SQIVND (reference sequence). This CDR3 is CASSLAGGPVDTQYF. The CDR3 coding sequence is TGTGCCAGTAGTCTAGCGGGGGGGCCGGTAGATACGCAGTATTTT.

J is TRBJ1-1 and V is TRBV7-8; D unclear. The CDR3 sequence is 12 residues long. CDR1 is SGHVS and CDR2 is FQNEAQ in the germline V gene. V gave up 5 bases and J gave up 6 bases, with 10 bases separating them. CDR3 DNA sequence: TGTGCCAGCAGCACCGCGAGCTCTGAAGCTTTCTTT. It specifies CASSTASSEAFF. The variable domain in full, with the rest retrieved from reference TRBV7-8 and TRBJ1-1, is GAGVSQSPRYKVAKRGQDVALRCDPISGHVSLFWYQQALGQGPEFLTYFQNEAQLDKSGLPSDRFFAERPEGSVSTLKIQRTQQEDSAVYLCASSTASSEAFFGQGTRLTVV.

The V gene is TRBV7-9, the J gene TRBJ2-2; D possibly corresponds to TRBD2 (5 bases). Trimming cost V 5 bases and J 5 bases, with 18 bases left between them. The CDR3 contains 16 residues. The V gene's germline CDR1 is SEHNR and CDR2 FQNEAQ (reference sequence). This chain's CDR3 is CASSPRRAGVTGELFF. The DNA of the CDR3 is TGTGCCAGCAGCCCTCGCCGGGCGGGCGTGACCGGGGAGCTGTTTTTT.

Here the CDR3 DNA reads TGTGCCAGCAGCTTGGGGGGCGGGGGAGAAGATTACGAGCAGTACTTC. Translating it yields CASSLGGGGEDYEQYF. J is TRBJ2-7 and V is TRBV5-6, with 7 nucleotides matching TRBD2. V dropped 0 bases and J dropped 4; count of bases not matched to a gene: 10. CDR1 is SGHDT and CDR2 is YYEEEE in the germline V gene. The CDR3 length is 16 residues.

This chain joins TRBV7-9 and TRBJ1-1, with D perhaps matching TRBD1 (5 bases). The CDR3 is 13 amino acids. Germline loops: CDR1 SEHNR, CDR2 FQNEAQ (reference sequence). V gave up 5 bases and J gave up 2 bases, with 9 bases separating them. CDR3 sequence reads: CASSAGLNTEAFF. In DNA form, the CDR3 reads TGTGCCAGCAGCGCGGGACTCAACACTGAAGCTTTCTTT. The whole variable domain, remainder taken from reference TRBV7-9 and TRBJ1-1, is DTGVSQNPRHKITKRGQNVTFRCDPISEHNRLYWYRQTLGQGPEFLTYFQNEAQLEKSRLLSDRFSAERPKGSFSTLEIQRTEQGDSAMYLCASSAGLNTEAFFGQGTRLTVV.

The chain joins TRBV6-6 to TRBJ1-5; TRBD1 might be the D (6 bases). This CDR3 spans 14 amino acids. Germline CDR1 reads MNHNY; CDR2 reads SVGAGI (reference sequence). V shed 1 base and J shed 8 bases, with 12 bases lying between them. The CDR3 loop reads CASSYLAGAEPQHF. The CDR3 bases are TGTGCCAGCAGTTACTTGGCGGGGGCGGAGCCCCAGCATTTT.

The chain recombines TRBV7-9 with TRBJ2-1; D perhaps matches TRBD1 (5 bases). The germline gives CDR1 SEHNR, CDR2 FQNEAQ (reference sequence). Deletions cut 0 bases from V and 7 bases from J, with 10 bases between. CDR3 size: 14 residues. CDR3 sequence (DNA): TGTGCCAGCAGCTTAGCGCCAGGGATGAATGAGCAGTTCTTC. It encodes CASSLAPGMNEQFF.

This clone was seen more than once but under ten times. This same CDR3 is encoded by further DNA sequences in the sample. J is TRBJ2-3 and V is TRBV7-2; 12 bases match TRBD2. In germline, CDR1 is SGHTA, CDR2 FQGNSA. The CDR3 length is 18 residues. V lost 2 bases and J lost 1; bases outside the gene matches: 7. CDR3 loop: CASSLSLAGGRGTDTQYF. The CDR3 DNA sequence: TGTGCCAGCAGCTTAAGCCTAGCGGGGGGGCGAGGCACAGATACGCAGTATTTT.

The chain recombines TRBV6-5 with TRBJ1-2; 9 bases are a match to TRBD1. The CDR3 is 14 residues long. Per germline, CDR1 MNHEY and CDR2 SVGAGI. V was pared by 5 bases and J by 5 bases, with 6 bases of the junction left unmatched. The CDR3 reads CASSRGTGRYGYTF. The CDR3 DNA reads TGTGCCAGCAGTCGAGGGACAGGGCGTTATGGCTACACCTTC.

The rearrangement uses TRBV29-1 and TRBJ1-5, with TRBD1 matching 7 bases. Looked up from germline, CDR1 is SQVTM and CDR2 is ANQGSEA. Unmatched junction bases numbered 8, after V lost 7 bases and J lost 2 bases. The CDR3 contains 14 residues. The CDR3 spells CSATQGTGNQPQHF. The CDR3 DNA reads as TGCAGCGCCACACAAGGGACAGGCAATCAGCCCCAGCATTTT.